These T cell receptor beta chains were read from a single sample in a study of CXCR3-negative and CXCR3-positive naive CD8 T cells. Reanalyzing the 5' RACE reads, TCRdb keeps one entry per CDR3 protein, without DNA. Reported are 69,000 or so distinct CDR3 sequences; the ten largest clones contain about 1.5%. The source material was naive CXCR3- CD8+ T cells from blood. The origin of the receptors is a human donor in good health. Some clones in this sample may be carry-over from other donors' samples. CDR3s include the opening cysteine and the closing phenylalanine or tryptophan.

>TRBJ2-7|17|TRBV5-6
CASSPLTGDKDRWEQYF
>TRBJ2-3|16|TRBV5-4
CASSSLGAALTDTQYF
>TRBJ1-5|12|TRBV12-3/TRBV12-4
CASNQGGGPQHF
>TRBJ2-1|13|TRBV29-1
CSVDSRTDNEQFF
>TRBJ1-6|13|TRBV10-1
CASSEGRRSPLHF
>TRBJ1-2|15|TRBV7-9
CAISRPYAENYGYTF
>TRBJ2-7|13|TRBV7-9
CASSPDNTYEQYF
>TRBJ2-7|15|TRBV6-5
CASGDSGHSSYEQYF
>TRBJ2-7|15|TRBV9
CASSVGGGRAYKQYF
>TRBJ2-2|14|TRBV28
CASSMRTYTGELFF
>TRBJ2-1|16|TRBV6-5
CASSYSETGYFDEQFF
>TRBJ2-5|18|TRBV14
CASSQGHLSIGLQETQYF
>TRBJ2-5|14|TRBV29-1
CSAESSGRGETQYF
>TRBJ2-1|18|TRBV7-2
CASSLVIGLAGGHNEQFF
>TRBJ2-1|15|TRBV6-1
CASSELVGSHNEQFF
>TRBJ1-2|17|TRBV6-6
CASSPSAVPIGSYGYTF
>TRBJ2-1|16|TRBV3-1
CASSHRLVSSYNEQFF
>TRBJ1-1|13|TRBV29-1
CSVEDGLNTEAFF
>TRBJ1-4|16|TRBV7-9
CASSLDLSLRDEKLFF
>TRBJ2-1|15|TRBV7-3
CASSLAGVDSPEQFF
>TRBJ2-1|15|TRBV7-2
CASSFLAGGNSEQFF
>TRBJ1-2|12|TRBV20-1
CSARASAEGNFF
>TRBJ2-1|13|TRBV29-1
CSVAPSSYNEQFF
>TRBJ2-1|15|TRBV11-2
CASSTLAGAVDEQFF
>TRBJ1-4|14|TRBV9
CASNQGGLGEKLFF
>TRBJ1-1|15|TRBV28
CASSLGRATGTEAFF
>TRBJ2-1|17|TRBV6-4
CASSDVQTASSYNEQFF
>TRBJ1-1|11|TRBV29-1
CSVPMNTEAFF
>TRBJ2-7|14|TRBV27
CASSPGLAPIEQYF
>TRBJ1-2|13|TRBV28
CASSLGRFYGYTF
>TRBJ2-1|14|TRBV11-2
CASSLAGTYNEQFF
>TRBJ2-2|14|TRBV24-1
CPTGGPTDTGELFF
>TRBJ2-7|14|TRBV12-3/TRBV12-4
CASSLQGQFYEQYF
>TRBJ2-1|12|TRBV7-3
CASSPTANEQFF
>TRBJ2-7|13|TRBV29-1
CSVDGTGSYEQYF
>TRBJ2-2|15|TRBV12-3/TRBV12-4
CASSGQPPMAGELFF
>TRBJ2-7|14|TRBV10-3
CATPGLARSYEQYF
>TRBJ2-5|15|TRBV20-1
CSAARGRGESETQYF
>TRBJ2-1|15|TRBV19
CASSPLGSSYNEQFF
>TRBJ2-1|13|TRBV29-1
CSGQSPNYNEQFF
>TRBJ1-2|14|TRBV12-3/TRBV12-4
CASSDRAELYGYTF
>TRBJ2-2|15|TRBV7-6
CPSSLLGGDTGELFF
>TRBJ2-2|17|TRBV6-6
CASSPRLAGSYTGELFF
>TRBJ1-5|14|TRBV9
CASSPGGDNQPQHF
>TRBJ2-2|16|TRBV29-1
CSVVPGTGSNTGELFF
>TRBJ2-6|15|TRBV6-6
CASSFEGSGANVLTF
>TRBJ2-3|14|TRBV2
CASSEALQADTQYF
>TRBJ2-5|15|TRBV7-7
CASSPIDRGRETQYF